Each of the 23 T cell receptor beta chains below was sequenced from the same sample in a study of T cell responses to AZD1222 COVID-19 vaccine. Here immunoSEQ multiplex PCR was the method, and the copy in TCRdb shows in-frame clones only, minus some. The sample has about 200,000 clones; 85% to 95% are singletons. Sequencing used peripheral blood, obtained on day 0 of MenACWY control vaccination. The source is an adult in good health.

This CDR3 is CASSPITDNSPLHF. In DNA, the CDR3 is TGCGCCAGCAGCCCGATCACAGATAATTCACCCCTCCACTTT. The V and J genes are TRBV5-1 and TRBJ1-6; no definite D call. Germline CDR1 SGHRS, CDR2 YFSETQ. The V end lost 4 bases, the J end lost 5 bases, and 10 bases lay between the germline ends. The CDR3 consists of 14 residues. The full variable domain, rest sourced from reference TRBV5-1 and TRBJ1-6, is KAGVTQTPRYLIKTRGQQVTLSCSPISGHRSVSWYQQTPGQGLQFLFEYFSETQRNKGNFPGRFSGRQFSNSRSEMNVSTLELGDSALYLCASSPITDNSPLHFGNGTRLTVT.

This chain uses TRBV2 with TRBJ1-6; D unresolved. Germline-derived CDR1 and CDR2 are SNHLY and FYNNEI. The CDR3 has 15 residues. V was trimmed by 4 bases and J by 6 bases, leaving 13 bases between them. CDR3 protein: CASSVERMTNSPLHF. CDR3 nucleotides: TGTGCCAGCAGTGTTGAGCGGATGACTAATTCACCCCTCCACTTT.

The chain carries TRBV5-1 and TRBJ2-1; D might be TRBD1 (6 bases). Germline V gene sequence: CDR1 SGHRS, CDR2 YFSETQ. The CDR3 covers 17 residues. V lost 4 bases and J 6 bases, leaving 23 bases between the germline ends. The chain's CDR3 is CASSLQGSPNLGNEQFF. The CDR3 nucleotides are TGCGCCAGCAGCCTCCAGGGGTCCCCGAATTTGGGCAATGAGCAGTTCTTC. Supplemented by reference TRBV5-1 and TRBJ2-1, the full variable domain reads KAGVTQTPRYLIKTRGQQVTLSCSPISGHRSVSWYQQTPGQGLQFLFEYFSETQRNKGNFPGRFSGRQFSNSRSEMNVSTLELGDSALYLCASSLQGSPNLGNEQFFGPGTRLTVL.

In its sample, this clone was seen once. The V gene is TRBV12-3 or TRBV12-4, the J gene TRBJ2-7; TRBD2 aligns across 7 bases. The length of the CDR3 is 13 residues. The V and J ends lost 2 bases and 6 bases, in that order; junction bases with no gene match: 4. CDR3 sequence: CASSLMSGGEQYF. Written as DNA, the CDR3 is TGTGCCAGCAGTTTAATGTCGGGGGGCGAGCAGTACTTC.

J is TRBJ1-2 and V is TRBV6-8, with D unresolved. CDR1 and CDR2 (germline): MNHGY, SAAAGT. V dropped 0 bases and J dropped 0 bases, with 14 bases sitting between them. The CDR3 has 17 residues. The DNA for the CDR3 is TGTGCCAGCAGTTACTCGTATTTCCGACGGTCTAACTATGGCTACACCTTC. Amino acids: CASSYSYFRRSNYGYTF.

The chain is built from TRBV5-1 and TRBJ2-3; TRBD1 matches 8 bases. CDR3 size: 16 residues. The V segment lost 4 bases and the J segment 5 bases; nucleotides outside the gene matches: 12. Germline values: CDR1 SGHRS, CDR2 YFSETQ. This CDR3 is CASSRPGGRVVDTQYF. The CDR3 coding sequence is TGCGCCAGCAGCCGACCAGGGGGCCGAGTAGTAGATACGCAGTATTTT.

This chain uses TRBV6-2 or TRBV6-3 with TRBJ2-5; D is perhaps TRBD1 (5 bases). V was pared by 2 bases and J by 1 base, with 11 bases between. Germline values: CDR1 MNHEY, CDR2 SVGEGT. This CDR3 is 15 amino acids long. CDR3 region: CASSYVGPPQETQYF. The CDR3 region has the DNA TGTGCCAGCAGTTACGTGGGGCCCCCCCAAGAGACCCAGTACTTC.

The chain employs TRBV12-3 or TRBV12-4 and TRBJ2-1; unclear D gene. Trimming left V 3 bases short and J 9 bases short, with 6 bases between. The CDR3 has 11 amino acids. The CDR3 DNA is TGTGCCAGCAGTTTCGGTGGTGAGCAGTTCTTC. Its protein is CASSFGGEQFF.

A few counts support this clone. The chain employs TRBV5-1 and TRBJ2-1; 12 positions match TRBD1. Germline V gene data show CDR1 as SGHRS and CDR2 as YFSETQ. V dropped 4 bases and J dropped 5; count of bases not matched to a gene: 10. The CDR3 is 17 residues long. The CDR3 DNA sequence: TGCGCCAGCAGCCCGGGACAGGGGGCTAAGTCCCACAATGAGCAGTTCTTC. It translates to CASSPGQGAKSHNEQFF.

The chain is built from TRBV27 and TRBJ2-2, with D possibly TRBD1 on 6 matching bases. Trimming cost V 6 bases and J 4 bases, with 15 bases left between them. Per germline, CDR1 MNHEY and CDR2 SMNVEV (reference sequence). The CDR3 totals 15 residues. The CDR3 sequence is CASSPGTGFTGELFF. CDR3 DNA: TGTGCCAGCAGCCCAGGTACAGGGTTCACCGGGGAGCTGTTTTTT.

The chain is built from TRBV2 and TRBJ1-1; D unclear. The CDR3 is made up of 14 amino acids. Germline CDR1 and CDR2: SNHLY and FYNNEI. Trimming pared 4 bases from V and 0 bases from J, leaving 9 bases between. Here the CDR3 DNA reads TGTGCCAGCAGTGCGGAGCGGCTGAACACTGAAGCTTTCTTT. Its translation: CASSAERLNTEAFF.

This clone was seen just once. This rearrangement joins TRBV21-1 to TRBJ2-1. TRBV21-1 is assigned pseudogene status. The CDR3 is 14 residues long. CDR3 in amino acids: CASSNRDPRDEQFF. CDR3 in DNA: TGTGCCAGCAGCAACCGGGACCCCAGGGATGAGCAGTTCTTC.

The chain recombines TRBV5-4 with TRBJ1-2; TRBD1 agrees at 7 bases. With 2 bases clipped from V and 4 bases from J, the junction kept 8 bases outside the gene matches. Germline V CDR1 and CDR2: SGHNT, YYREEE (reference sequence). The CDR3 runs 15 residues. CDR3 sequence: CASSLGGGTVYGYTF. For the CDR3, the DNA is TGTGCCAGCAGCTTAGGGGGGGGGACAGTCTATGGCTACACCTTC.

The rearrangement uses TRBV7-9 and TRBJ1-5; 12 nucleotides agree with TRBD1. V shed 4 bases and J 0 bases; nucleotides not matched to a gene: 10. The CDR3 is made up of 19 amino acids. From germline, CDR1 is SEHNR and CDR2 FQNEAQ (reference sequence). CDR3 loop: CASSSSGTGGDFSNQPQHF. The CDR3 DNA reads TGTGCCAGCAGCTCTTCCGGGACAGGGGGCGATTTTAGCAATCAGCCCCAGCATTTT.

This chain's CDR3 is CASSPRGQGHQPQHF. CDR3 bases: TGTGCCAGCTCACCACGAGGGCAGGGCCATCAGCCCCAGCATTTT. The V and J genes are TRBV18 and TRBJ1-5; possibly TRBD1 for D (5 bases). V gave up 1 base and J gave up 5 bases, with 12 bases separating them. The CDR3 spans 15 residues. Germline values: CDR1 KGHSH, CDR2 LQKENI.

V usage is TRBV3-1 (or the pseudogene TRBV3-2) and J usage is TRBJ1-3; D is unclear. The V gene's germline CDR1 is LGHDT and CDR2 YNNKEL (reference sequence). The V gene lost 1 base and the J gene lost 2 bases, with 6 bases spanning the gap. This CDR3 region has 14 residues. CDR3 in DNA: TGTGCCAGCAGCCAAGCGGGGACTGGAAACACCATATATTTT. It translates to CASSQAGTGNTIYF.

The chain's CDR3 is CASSRQGASGYTF. The DNA for the CDR3 is TGTGCCAGCAGCAGACAGGGGGCTTCTGGCTACACCTTC. This chain connects TRBV6-2 or TRBV6-3 to TRBJ1-2; 10 nucleotides agree with TRBD1. This CDR3 is 13 amino acids long. Germline CDR1 reads MNHEY; CDR2 reads SVGEGT. V was clipped by 6 bases and J by 7 bases; unmatched bases: 5.

The CDR3 spells CASSLQTGRSTEAFF. CDR3 coding DNA: TGTGCCAGCAGCCTCCAGACAGGGCGGTCCACTGAAGCTTTCTTT. The chain employs TRBV5-4 and TRBJ1-1; 7 nucleotides match TRBD1. Trimming took 4 bases from V and 4 from J; bases not matched to a gene: 10. Germline V lookup: CDR1 SGHNT, CDR2 YYREEE (reference sequence). This CDR3 is built from 15 residues.

This chain uses TRBV19 with TRBJ1-4; D may be TRBD1 (5 bases). This CDR3 is 11 amino acids long. V was pared by 9 bases and J by 8 bases, with 10 bases between. Germline CDR1 is LNHDA and CDR2 is SQIVND (reference sequence). CDR3 coding DNA: TGTGCCAGCGAGTCAGGGGAAAAACTGTTTTTT. This codes for CASESGEKLFF.

The chain carries TRBV3-1 (or the pseudogene TRBV3-2) and TRBJ1-5; perhaps TRBD1 as D (6 bases). The CDR3 loop spans 18 amino acids. Germline-derived CDR1 and CDR2 are LGHDT and YNNKEL (reference sequence). The V gene lost 0 bases and the J gene lost 2 bases, with 17 bases spanning the gap. As DNA, the CDR3 is TGTGCCAGCAGCCAAGAAAGAGGGGCCCGACAGGGCAATCAGCCCCAGCATTTT. Translated: CASSQERGARQGNQPQHF.

This chain links TRBV2 with TRBJ2-3; 10 nucleotides match TRBD2. V shed 4 bases, J shed 4 bases, and the junction held 5 bases outside the gene matches. CDR1 and CDR2 from the germline V gene are SNHLY and FYNNEI. The CDR3 has 15 amino acids. The CDR3 loop reads CASSVRAGGPDTQYF. The CDR3 nucleotides read TGTGCCAGCAGTGTACGAGCGGGGGGGCCAGATACGCAGTATTTT. Filled out from reference TRBV2 and TRBJ2-3, the complete variable domain reads EPEVTQTPSHQVTQMGQEVILRCVPISNHLYFYWYRQILGQKVEFLVSFYNNEISEKSEIFDDQFSVERPDGSNFTLKIRSTKLEDSAMYFCASSVRAGGPDTQYFGPGTRLTVL.

V usage is TRBV7-8 and J usage is TRBJ1-3; a weak D match, TRBD1 (5 bases). CDR3 length: 16 residues. The germline V gene has CDR1 SGHVS and CDR2 FQNEAQ. The germline V and J ends were trimmed by 5 bases and 3 bases, with 17 bases remaining between them. The chain's CDR3 is CASSRAIGDDGNTIYF. CDR3 DNA sequence: TGTGCCAGCAGCCGAGCAATAGGGGATGATGGAAACACCATATATTTT.

This sequence joins TRBV3-1 (or the pseudogene TRBV3-2) and TRBJ1-6; TRBD1 agrees at 9 bases. CDR3 length equals 16 residues. CDR1 is LGHDT, CDR2 YNNKEL, per germline (reference sequence). V lost 2 bases to trimming and J lost 6 bases; unmatched junction nucleotides: 5. CDR3 in amino acids: CASSQPLTGGNSPLHF. CDR3 coding DNA: TGTGCCAGCAGCCAACCTTTGACAGGGGGTAATTCACCCCTCCACTTT.